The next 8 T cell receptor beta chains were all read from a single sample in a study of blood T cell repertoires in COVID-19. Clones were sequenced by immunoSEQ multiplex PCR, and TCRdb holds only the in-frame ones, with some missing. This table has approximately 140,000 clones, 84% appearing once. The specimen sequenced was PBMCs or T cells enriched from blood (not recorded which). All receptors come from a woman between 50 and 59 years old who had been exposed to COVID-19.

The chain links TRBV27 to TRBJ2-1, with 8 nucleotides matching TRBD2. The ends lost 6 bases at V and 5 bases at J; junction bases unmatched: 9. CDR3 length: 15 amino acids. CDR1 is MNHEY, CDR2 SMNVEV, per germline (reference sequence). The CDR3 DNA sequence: TGTGCCAGCAGCAGACTAGGCGGGGGGAACAATGAGCAGTTCTTC. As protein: CASSRLGGGNNEQFF.

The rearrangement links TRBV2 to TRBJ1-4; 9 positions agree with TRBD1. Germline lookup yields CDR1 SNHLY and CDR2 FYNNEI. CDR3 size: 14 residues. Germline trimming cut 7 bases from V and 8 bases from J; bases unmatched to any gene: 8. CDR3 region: CASTRQGVGEKLFF. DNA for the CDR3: TGTGCCAGCACCCGACAGGGGGTGGGAGAAAAACTGTTTTTT.

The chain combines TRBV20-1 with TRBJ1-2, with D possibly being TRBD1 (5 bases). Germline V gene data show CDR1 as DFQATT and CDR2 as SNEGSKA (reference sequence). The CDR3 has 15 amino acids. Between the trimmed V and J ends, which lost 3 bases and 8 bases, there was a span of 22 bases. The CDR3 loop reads CSASPYLSREEGYTF. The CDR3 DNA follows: TGCAGTGCTAGTCCGTACCTCTCCAGGGAAGAGGGCTACACCTTC.

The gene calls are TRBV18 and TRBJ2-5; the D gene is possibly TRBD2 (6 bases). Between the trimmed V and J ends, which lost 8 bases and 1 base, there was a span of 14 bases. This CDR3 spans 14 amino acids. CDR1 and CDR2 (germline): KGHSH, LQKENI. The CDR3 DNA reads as TGTGCCAGCCGTCGACCGGGAGCCCAAGAGACCCAGTACTTC. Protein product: CASRRPGAQETQYF. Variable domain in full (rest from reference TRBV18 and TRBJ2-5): NAGVMQNPRHLVRRRGQEARLRCSPMKGHSHVYWYRQLPEEGLKFMVYLQKENIIDESGMPKERFSAEFPKEGPSILRIQQVVRGDSAAYFCASRRPGAQETQYFGPGTRLLVL.

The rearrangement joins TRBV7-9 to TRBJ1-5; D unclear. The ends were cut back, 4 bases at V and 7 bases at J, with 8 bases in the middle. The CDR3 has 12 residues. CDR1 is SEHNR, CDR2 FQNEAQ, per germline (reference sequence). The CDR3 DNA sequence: TGTGCCAGCAGCTCCCCGAGGCAGCCCCAGCATTTT. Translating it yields CASSSPRQPQHF.

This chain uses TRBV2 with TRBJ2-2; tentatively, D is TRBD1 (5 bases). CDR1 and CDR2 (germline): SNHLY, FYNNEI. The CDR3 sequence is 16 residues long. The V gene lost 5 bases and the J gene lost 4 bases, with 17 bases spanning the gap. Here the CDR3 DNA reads TGTGCCAGCAGTCCGTCCGAGACAGCGATCACCGGGGAGCTGTTTTTT. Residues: CASSPSETAITGELFF.

The CDR3 sequence is CASSRTGSGTDTQYF. CDR3 nucleotide sequence: TGTGCCAGCAGCAGGACAGGGTCTGGGACAGATACGCAGTATTTT. The chain uses TRBV5-4 and TRBJ2-3; 8 nucleotides align to TRBD1. Germline-derived CDR1 and CDR2 are SGHNT and YYREEE (reference sequence). The V and J ends lost 4 bases and 3 bases, in that order; junction bases with no gene match: 7. CDR3 length: 15 residues.

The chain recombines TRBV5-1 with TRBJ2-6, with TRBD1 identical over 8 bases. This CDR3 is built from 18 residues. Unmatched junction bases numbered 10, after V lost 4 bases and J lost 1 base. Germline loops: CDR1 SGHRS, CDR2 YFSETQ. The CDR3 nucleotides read TGCGCCAGCAGCCTCCGACAGGGGTTAGGGTCTGGGGCCAACGTCCTGACTTTC. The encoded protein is CASSLRQGLGSGANVLTF.